The 12 T cell receptor beta chains below all came from one sample that was sequenced in a study of blood T cell repertoires in COVID-19. Clones were sequenced by immunoSEQ multiplex PCR, and TCRdb holds only the in-frame ones, with some missing. The table records around 160,000 clones, approximately 85% of them present only once. The material sequenced was peripheral blood. The receptor set was obtained from a woman aged 60-70 years with COVID-19, enrolled during active disease.

CDR3 sequence reads: CASKPGRGEADTQYF. In nucleotides, the CDR3 is TGTGCCAGCAAACCGGGGCGGGGGGAGGCAGATACGCAGTATTTT. The chain carries TRBV9 and TRBJ2-3; 8 nucleotides agree with TRBD2. The V segment lost 6 bases and the J segment 4 bases; nucleotides outside the gene matches: 10. The CDR3 is made up of 15 amino acids. CDR1 SGDLS and CDR2 YYNGEE come from the germline V gene.

This chain joins TRBV29-1 and TRBJ2-3; TRBD1 is a possible D gene (6 bases). V lost 4 bases to trimming and J lost 0 bases, with 14 bases between them. CDR3 size: 15 residues. Per the germline V gene, CDR1 is SQVTM and CDR2 is ANQGSEA. DNA for the CDR3: TGCAGCGTTGTGGGGGCGACAGAGAGCACAGATACGCAGTATTTT. This gives the protein CSVVGATESTDTQYF.

The V gene is TRBV7-6, the J gene TRBJ2-5; weak D call: TRBD1 (5 bases). This CDR3 region has 14 residues. V was trimmed by 6 bases and J by 9 bases, leaving 20 bases between them. Germline V lookup: CDR1 SGHVS, CDR2 FNYEAQ. The CDR3 nucleotides are TGTGCCAGCAGACAAGACAGTGGGCAAGGGGCCCAGTACTTC. It specifies CASRQDSGQGAQYF. The full variable domain, its missing parts supplied by reference TRBV7-6 and TRBJ2-5, is GAGVSQSPRYKVTKRGQDVALRCDPISGHVSLYWYRQALGQGPEFLTYFNYEAQQDKSGLPNDRFSAERPEGSISTLTIQRTEQRDSAMYRCASRQDSGQGAQYFGPGTRLLVL.

The chain joins TRBV6-4 to TRBJ1-6; a possible D gene is TRBD1 (5 bases). This CDR3 spans 15 amino acids. The V end lost 6 bases, the J end lost 9 bases, and 18 bases lay between the germline ends. The germline CDR1 and CDR2 sequences are MRHNA and SNTAGT. The CDR3 region is CASSLQGQGRSPLHF. CDR3 DNA: TGTGCCAGCAGCCTTCAAGGGCAGGGTCGTTCACCCCTCCACTTT.

This chain uses TRBV6-2 or TRBV6-3 with TRBJ1-6; a weak D match, TRBD1 (6 bases). Between the trimmed V and J ends, which lost 0 bases and 6 bases, there was a span of 15 bases. The CDR3 length is 17 residues. Per germline, CDR1 MNHEY and CDR2 SVGEGT. The CDR3 is CASSYSGWGPFNSPLHF. The CDR3 coding sequence is TGTGCCAGCAGTTACTCAGGGTGGGGGCCGTTTAATTCACCCCTCCACTTT.

The V and J genes are TRBV15 and TRBJ1-2, with a tentative D call TRBD1 (6 bases). The CDR3 length is 15 residues. V gave up 0 bases and J gave up 3 bases, with 11 bases separating them. From germline, CDR1 is LNHNV and CDR2 YYDKDF (reference sequence). CDR3 loop: CATSRDSGVDYGYTF. As DNA, the CDR3 is TGTGCCACCAGCAGAGATTCAGGGGTTGACTATGGCTACACCTTC.

This rearrangement joins TRBV20-1 to TRBJ1-5; D is unclear. Germline CDR1 DFQATT, CDR2 SNEGSKA (reference sequence). The germline V and J ends were trimmed by 3 bases and 1 base, with 19 bases remaining between them. CDR3 length equals 17 residues. Here the CDR3 DNA reads TGCAGTGCTAGTGGGGAGGGCTCGACGGTGAGCAATCAGCCCCAGCATTTT. Amino acid sequence: CSASGEGSTVSNQPQHF.

The chain uses TRBV7-3 and TRBJ2-1; 9 bases map to TRBD1. The CDR3 consists of 13 residues. V lost 5 bases to trimming and J lost 15 bases; unmatched junction nucleotides: 11. The germline CDR1 and CDR2 sequences are SGHTA and FQGTGA. The CDR3 DNA reads as TGTGCCAGCAGCCAGCCTACAGGGGGCCAACGGTTCTTC. Translating it yields CASSQPTGGQRFF.

The chain uses TRBV7-2 and TRBJ1-5; the D is unclear. V lost 4 bases and J 11 bases, leaving 12 bases between the germline ends. Germline CDR1 SGHTA, CDR2 FQGNSA. The CDR3 is made up of 12 amino acids. The CDR3 here is CASSSYGDSQHF. DNA of the CDR3: TGTGCCAGCAGCTCTTACGGGGATTCCCAGCATTTT.

As regards this clone: The junction departs from germline at one end; a sequencing error may be responsible. The chain recombines TRBV19 with TRBJ2-7; perhaps TRBD1 as D (5 bases). The CDR3 contains 8 residues. Germline CDR1 and CDR2: LNHDA and SQIVND (reference sequence). The CDR3 DNA sequence: TGTGCCAGTAGGCAGACAGCCTTC. It translates to CASRQTAF.

The chain joins TRBV5-8 to TRBJ2-1, with 7 nucleotides matching TRBD2. The germline V gene encodes CDR1 SGHTS and CDR2 YDEGEE. V lost 5 bases to trimming and J lost 8 bases; unmatched junction nucleotides: 10. The CDR3 runs to 14 residues. CDR3 region: CASSLMGGLDEQFF. CDR3 nucleotides: TGTGCCAGCAGTTTAATGGGAGGGTTGGATGAGCAGTTCTTC.

The chain carries TRBV5-6 and TRBJ2-3, with TRBD2 matching over 10 bases. J was trimmed by 4 bases and V by 2 bases; bases with no gene match: 4. Germline loops: CDR1 SGHDT, CDR2 YYEEEE. This CDR3 contains 15 residues. CDR3 DNA: TGTGCCAGCAGCTTAGCGGGGGGGGCTTCAGATACGCAGTATTTT. This translates into CASSLAGGASDTQYF.